The clone carrying this TCR beta chain was counted only a few times. With constant-segment primers, 5'RACE yielded cDNA libraries of TCR alpha and TCR beta that carried sample barcodes and UMIs. TCRdb reprocessed the 5' RACE reads with MiXCR, giving one entry per CDR3 protein. The sample records almost 350,000 distinct CDR3 sequences, more than 20% being singletons. This CDR3 comprises 15 residues. This record belongs to a study of T-cell memory formation after mild COVID-19. The sample was PBMCs or a T cell subset sorted from them (not recorded which). The sequence was obtained from a man between 18 and 29 years old who had mild COVID-19 (a few samples of this study predate the infection). Cell type and time point are not known. This chain links TRBV21-1 with TRBJ2-3; the D call in the table, TRBD1, was not verified against the DNA. TRBV21-1 is a pseudogene. The CDR3 loop is CASTPPRDDADTQYF. The CDR3 DNA reads as TGTGCCAGCACCCCCCCCCGGGATGACGCAGATACGCAGTATTTT.